This T cell receptor (beta chain) was recorded in a study of CD8 T cells in Susac syndrome (dated by TCRdb to the late 2010s). Regarding the complete study: Of the Susac syndrome patients who were sequenced, roughly six had clinically active disease and roughly eight were in clinical remission. Whether CD8+ T cell activation and differentiation in Susac syndrome was antigen driven was tested using repertoire sequencing. At blood withdrawal, Susac syndrome patients were either therapy-naive, taking corticosteroids (in some cases with IVIg as well), or taking IVIg alone. The study compared CD8+ T cell repertoire clonality among 12 healthy donors, approximately 14 Susac syndrome patients and approximately 16 multiple sclerosis patients. Study-wide findings and limitations: The TCR sequencing and HLA analysis was acknowledged to have included a relatively small number of individuals. Clonal expansion was observed in Susac syndrome CD8+ repertoires, with the highest expansion in CD8+ TEMRA cells and greater expansion in clinically active than in remitting patients. Looking at Susac-specific public clones, the researchers identified sixteen in the total CD8+ repertoire and five or six in the CD8+ TEMRA repertoire.

About this clonotype: Its antigen specificity is not known. No qualities accompany the bases; no much larger clone lies one base away.

High-throughput TCR beta sequencing profiled peripheral blood CD8+ and CD4+ T cells from healthy donors, Susac syndrome patients and multiple sclerosis patients. Susac syndrome patients met recently defined diagnostic criteria for definite or probable disease. Bulk CD8+ and CD4+ T cells were purified by magnetic negative isolation, while CD8+ TEMRA cells were enriched using FACS. Blood was drawn into EDTA tubes, processed within 24 hours, and PBMCs were isolated by density gradient centrifugation. PBMCs intended for TCR sequencing were frozen in liquid nitrogen and were later thawed in a 37 degrees C water bath. A purity of at least 90% was achieved for sorted or isolated CD4+, CD8+ and CD8+ TEMRA cells. RNA was extracted using the RNeasy kit, and about 0.45 to 1 microgram was reverse transcribed with random hexamers. The immunoSEQ multiplex PCR assay, which covers 54 Vbeta and 13 Jbeta segments, was used to amplify TCR beta CDR3 regions. PCR amplification bias was corrected using a synthetic template baseline for primer optimization and computational correction. Processing in the source paper ran as follows. Only productive sequences were kept, with reads annotated to V, D and J genes according to IMGT and analyzed in immunoSEQ Analyzer. Clonality was calculated as one minus the Shannon entropy normalized by log2 of the number of productive unique sequences. For each patient and control, public and private clones were evaluated among the 100 most prevalent clones. Susac-specific clones were defined as absent from healthy and MS cohorts, around 970 published viral clones and other ImmuneACCESS disease sequences. TCRdb reran the public reads through fastp at Q25 and MiXCR, keeping productive beta chains. Rows with a matching CDR3 protein are joined into one entry that keeps the most common DNA and genes. The V and J calls and clone size come from TCRdb's table, not from the authors' own analysis. This sample comprises fewer than 90,000 distinct CDR3 sequences, roughly 94% of them detected only once. Of the sample, approximately 0.9% is held by the ten largest clones.

CDR1 is given as LGHDT and CDR2 as YNNKEL, both from the germline V gene (reference sequence). There are 16 amino acids in the CDR3, from cysteine to phenylalanine inclusive. Only the CDR3 portion is preserved as DNA: 48 bases, with reading frame beginning at the first base. A distance of 17 bases separates the germline ends of V and J, which lose 0 bases and 6 bases respectively. The TCR sequence derives from a human donor with Susac syndrome. Rearrangement joined TRBV3-1 to TRBJ1-2, with a tentative D gene TRBD1 over 5 matching bases. The sample taken for sequencing was CD8+ T cells from PBMCs. The nucleotide sequence is TGTGCCAGCAGCCAAGAGGGCCGCGGGGGGAAGGATGGCTACACCTTC. Translated, it gives CASSQEGRGGKDGYTF.